This is a list of T cell receptor beta chains from one sample in a study of T cells in Graves' hyperthyroidism and ophthalmopathy. Each CDR3 protein gets one entry after TCRdb re-called the multiplex PCR reads with MiXCR. The table has 300,000 to 450,000 distinct CDR3 sequences, around a sixth seen once. Sequencing was performed on blood. The receptors originated from a woman aged 18 to 35 with Graves' hyperthyroidism that later progressed to Graves' ophthalmopathy. Both conserved end residues are part of each CDR3.

j_call,v_call,cdr3_aa
TRBJ2-3,TRBV3-1,CASSLSGATDTQYF
TRBJ2-3,TRBV11-2,CASSLRGAVDTQYF
TRBJ1-1,TRBV2,CASSPSGVGTEAFF
TRBJ2-3,TRBV6-1,CASSEPRLAAYTQYF
TRBJ2-7,TRBV7-9,CASSLAQAVPGFNEQYF
TRBJ2-7,TRBV12-3/TRBV12-4,CASSPSIAGGVYEQYF
TRBJ2-7,TRBV20-1,CSARTLAGGTYEQYF
TRBJ2-3,TRBV10-3,CATRETESTDTQYF
TRBJ1-5,TRBV7-3,CASSSTENQPQHF
TRBJ2-7,TRBV30,CAWSQAGGAYEQYF
TRBJ2-4,TRBV7-2,CASSRDYLIAKNIQYF
TRBJ2-7,TRBV2,CASSEGGGQGSYEQYF
TRBJ2-7,TRBV5-4,CATGLAGVEEQYF